This T cell receptor (beta chain) originates from a study of cytomegalovirus exposure and HLA in healthy donors. CDR1 is KGHSH, CDR2 LQKENI, per germline. The CDR3 loop spans 14 amino acids. The germline V and J ends were trimmed by 3 bases and 2 bases, with 11 bases remaining between them. Notes on this clone: What it recognizes is unknown.

Primers for the PCR totalled 60 Vbeta and 13 Jbeta. Produced via immunoSEQ multiplex PCR; TCRdb's table is partial and in-frame only. The ten top clones account for less than 2%, within a sample of 65,000 to 85,000 clones. Study-wide results and limits: The study labeled fewer than 200 TCR beta chains cytomegalovirus-associated.

The chain carries TRBV18 and TRBJ2-7; D gene uncertain. The source material was PBMCs. This receptor was taken from a woman aged 25 to 39 in good health and CMV-seronegative. CDR3 residues: CASSPSTTPYEQYF. The CDR3 DNA reads TGTGCCAGCTCACCCTCTACCACCCCCTACGAGCAGTACTTC.